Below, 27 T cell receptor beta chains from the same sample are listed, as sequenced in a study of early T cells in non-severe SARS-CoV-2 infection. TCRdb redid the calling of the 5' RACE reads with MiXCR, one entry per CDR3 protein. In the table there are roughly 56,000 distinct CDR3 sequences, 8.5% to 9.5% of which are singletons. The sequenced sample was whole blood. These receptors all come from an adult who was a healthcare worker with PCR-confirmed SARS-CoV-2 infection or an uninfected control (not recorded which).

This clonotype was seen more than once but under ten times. The CDR3 DNA reads TGCAGTGCTAGTGAACAGGGCTACTATGGCTACACCTTC. Encoded protein: CSASEQGYYGYTF. V is TRBV20-1 and J is TRBJ1-2, with D perhaps matching TRBD1 (6 bases). V lost 3 bases and J lost 3, with 11 bases in between. This CDR3 region has 13 residues. Germline V gene lookup returns CDR1 DFQATT and CDR2 SNEGSKA (reference sequence).

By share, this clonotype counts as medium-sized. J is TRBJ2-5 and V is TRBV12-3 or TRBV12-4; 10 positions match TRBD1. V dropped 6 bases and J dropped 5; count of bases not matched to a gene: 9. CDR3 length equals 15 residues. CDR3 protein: CASSPGQGGRETQYF. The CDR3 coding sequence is TGTGCCAGCAGCCCCGGACAGGGGGGCCGTGAGACCCAGTACTTC.

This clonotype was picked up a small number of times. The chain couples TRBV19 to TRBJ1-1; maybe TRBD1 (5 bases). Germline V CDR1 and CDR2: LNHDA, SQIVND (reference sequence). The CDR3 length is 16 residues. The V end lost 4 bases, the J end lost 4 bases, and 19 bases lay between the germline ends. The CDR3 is CASSTIPGGALTEAFF. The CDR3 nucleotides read TGTGCCAGTAGTACAATCCCGGGAGGGGCGCTCACTGAAGCTTTCTTT.

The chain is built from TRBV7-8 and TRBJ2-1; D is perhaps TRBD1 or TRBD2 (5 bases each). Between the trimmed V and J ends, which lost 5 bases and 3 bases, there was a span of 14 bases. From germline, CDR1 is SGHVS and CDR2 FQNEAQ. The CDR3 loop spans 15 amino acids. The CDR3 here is CASSLSGTSYNEQFF. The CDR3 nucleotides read TGTGCCAGCAGCCTCTCCGGGACGAGCTACAATGAGCAGTTCTTC. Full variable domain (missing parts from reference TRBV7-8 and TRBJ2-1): GAGVSQSPRYKVAKRGQDVALRCDPISGHVSLFWYQQALGQGPEFLTYFQNEAQLDKSGLPSDRFFAERPEGSVSTLKIQRTQQEDSAVYLCASSLSGTSYNEQFFGPGTRLTVL.

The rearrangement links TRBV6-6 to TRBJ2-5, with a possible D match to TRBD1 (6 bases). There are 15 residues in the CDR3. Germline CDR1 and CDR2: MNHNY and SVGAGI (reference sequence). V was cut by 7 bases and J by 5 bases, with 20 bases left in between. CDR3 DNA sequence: TGTGCCAGCAACCCACAGGGCCCCGGCCAGGAGACCCAGTACTTC. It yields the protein CASNPQGPGQETQYF.

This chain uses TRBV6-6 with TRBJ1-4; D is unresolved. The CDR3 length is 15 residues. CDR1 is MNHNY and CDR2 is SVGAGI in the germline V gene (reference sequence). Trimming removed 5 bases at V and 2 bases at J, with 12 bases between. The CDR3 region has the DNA TGTGCCAGCAGTACCTCTGGATTCACTAATGAAAAACTGTTTTTT. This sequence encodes CASSTSGFTNEKLFF.

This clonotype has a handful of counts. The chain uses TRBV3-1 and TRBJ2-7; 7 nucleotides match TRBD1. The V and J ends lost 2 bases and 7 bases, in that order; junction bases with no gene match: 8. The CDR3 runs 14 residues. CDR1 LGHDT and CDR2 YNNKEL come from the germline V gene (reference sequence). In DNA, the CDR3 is TGTGCCAGCAGCCAATTTACAGGGGCGGTAGAGCAGTACGTC. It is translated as CASSQFTGAVEQYV.

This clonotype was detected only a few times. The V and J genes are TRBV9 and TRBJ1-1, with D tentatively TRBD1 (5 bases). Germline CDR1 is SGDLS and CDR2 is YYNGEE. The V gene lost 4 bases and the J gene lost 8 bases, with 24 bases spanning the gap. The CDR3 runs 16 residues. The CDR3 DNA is TGTGCCAGCAGCCCCCAGGTGAGAGGGGCTGCCCTGGAAGCTTTCTTT. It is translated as CASSPQVRGAALEAFF.

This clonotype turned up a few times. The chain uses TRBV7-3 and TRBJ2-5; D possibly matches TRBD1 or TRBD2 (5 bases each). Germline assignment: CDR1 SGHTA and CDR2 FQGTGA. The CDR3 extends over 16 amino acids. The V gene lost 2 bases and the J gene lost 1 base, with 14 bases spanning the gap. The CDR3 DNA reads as TGTGCCAGCAGCTTAGGGGGTATAGGACGCCAAGAGACCCAGTACTTC. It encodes CASSLGGIGRQETQYF.

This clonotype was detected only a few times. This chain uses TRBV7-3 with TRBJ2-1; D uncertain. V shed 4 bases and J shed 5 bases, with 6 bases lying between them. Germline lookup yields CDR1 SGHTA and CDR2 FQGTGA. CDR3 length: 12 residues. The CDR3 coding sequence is TGTGCCAGCAGCTCCCCGGACAATGAGCAGTTCTTC. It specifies CASSSPDNEQFF.

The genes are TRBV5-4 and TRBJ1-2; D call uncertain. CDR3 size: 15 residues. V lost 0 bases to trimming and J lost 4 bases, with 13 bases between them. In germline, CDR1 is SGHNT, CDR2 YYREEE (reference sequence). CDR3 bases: TGTGCCAGCAGCTTGGGTTTTATGGGTACCTATGGCTACACCTTC. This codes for CASSLGFMGTYGYTF. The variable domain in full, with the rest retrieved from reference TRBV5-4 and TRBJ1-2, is ETGVTQSPTHLIKTRGQQVTLRCSSQSGHNTVSWYQQALGQGPQFIFQYYREEENGRGNFPPRFSGLQFPNYSSELNVNALELDDSALYLCASSLGFMGTYGYTFGSGTRLTVV.

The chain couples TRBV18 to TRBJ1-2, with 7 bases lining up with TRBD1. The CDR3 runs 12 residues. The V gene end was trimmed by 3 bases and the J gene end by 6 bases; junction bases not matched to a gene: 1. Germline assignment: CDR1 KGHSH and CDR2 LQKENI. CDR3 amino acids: CASSPDRDGYTF. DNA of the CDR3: TGTGCCAGCTCACCCGACAGGGATGGCTACACCTTC.

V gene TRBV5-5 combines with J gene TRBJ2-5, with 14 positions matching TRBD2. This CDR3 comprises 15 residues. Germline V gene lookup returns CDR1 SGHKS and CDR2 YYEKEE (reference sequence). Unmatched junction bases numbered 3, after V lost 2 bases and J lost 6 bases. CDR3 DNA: TGTGCCAGCAGCTTATGGACTAGCGGGGGGCAGACCCAGTACTTC. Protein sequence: CASSLWTSGGQTQYF. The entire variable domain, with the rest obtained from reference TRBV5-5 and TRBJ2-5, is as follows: DAGVTQSPTHLIKTRGQQVTLRCSPISGHKSVSWYQQVLGQGPQFIFQYYEKEERGRGNFPDRFSARQFPNYSSELNVNALLLGDSALYLCASSLWTSGGQTQYFGPGTRLLVL.

The CDR3 DNA follows: TGCAGTGCTAGAGCAACTAGCGGGGGGGCCCCAAATGAGCAGTTCTTC. Protein product: CSARATSGGAPNEQFF. V is TRBV20-1 and J is TRBJ2-1; 13 nucleotides line up with TRBD2. The CDR3 has 16 amino acids. V trimming: 1 base; J trimming: 7 bases; junction bases outside the gene matches: 7. Germline lookup yields CDR1 DFQATT and CDR2 SNEGSKA (reference sequence).

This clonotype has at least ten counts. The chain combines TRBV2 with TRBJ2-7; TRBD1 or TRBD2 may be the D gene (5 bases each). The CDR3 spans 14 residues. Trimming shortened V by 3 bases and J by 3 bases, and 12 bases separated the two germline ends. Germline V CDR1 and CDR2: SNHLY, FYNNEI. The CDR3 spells CASSEPGRDYEQYV. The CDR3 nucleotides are TGTGCCAGCAGTGAGCCGGGACGGGACTACGAGCAGTACGTC.

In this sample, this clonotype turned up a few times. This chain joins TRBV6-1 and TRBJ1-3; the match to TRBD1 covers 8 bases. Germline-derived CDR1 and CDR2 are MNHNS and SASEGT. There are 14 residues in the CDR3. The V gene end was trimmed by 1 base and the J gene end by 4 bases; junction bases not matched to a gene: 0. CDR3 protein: CASSEGDRGNTIYF. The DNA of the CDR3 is TGTGCCAGCAGTGAAGGGGACAGGGGAAACACCATATATTTT.

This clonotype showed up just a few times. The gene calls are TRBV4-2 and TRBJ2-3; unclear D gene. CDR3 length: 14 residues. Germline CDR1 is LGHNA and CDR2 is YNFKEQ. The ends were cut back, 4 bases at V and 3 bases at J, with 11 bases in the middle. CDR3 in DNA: TGTGCCAGCAGCCGAATAGGGTTGACAGATACGCAGTATTTT. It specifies CASSRIGLTDTQYF.

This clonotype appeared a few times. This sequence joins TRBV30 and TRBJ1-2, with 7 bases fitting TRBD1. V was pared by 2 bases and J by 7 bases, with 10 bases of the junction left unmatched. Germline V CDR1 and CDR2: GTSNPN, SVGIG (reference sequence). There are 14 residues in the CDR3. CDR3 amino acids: CAWSSPRDRFGYTF. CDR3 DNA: TGTGCCTGGAGTAGCCCCCGGGACAGATTTGGCTACACCTTC. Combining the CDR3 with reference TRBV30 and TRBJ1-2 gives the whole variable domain SQTIHQWPATLVQPVGSPLSLECTVEGTSNPNLYWYRQAAGRGLQLLFYSVGIGQISSEVPQNLSASRPQDRQFILSSKKLLLSDSGFYLCAWSSPRDRFGYTFGSGTRLTVV.

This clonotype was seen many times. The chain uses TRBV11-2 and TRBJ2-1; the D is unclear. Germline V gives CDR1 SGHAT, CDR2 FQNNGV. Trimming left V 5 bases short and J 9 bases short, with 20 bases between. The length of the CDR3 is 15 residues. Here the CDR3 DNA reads TGTGCCAGCAGCCTTCGACAACGACTTCGCGCTGAGCAGTTCTTC. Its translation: CASSLRQRLRAEQFF.

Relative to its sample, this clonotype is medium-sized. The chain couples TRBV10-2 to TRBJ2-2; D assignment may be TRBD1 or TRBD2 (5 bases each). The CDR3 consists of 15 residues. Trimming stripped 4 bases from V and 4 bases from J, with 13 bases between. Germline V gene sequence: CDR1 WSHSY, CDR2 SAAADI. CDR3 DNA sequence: TGCGCCAGCAGTGGAGGGACCCGGAGCACCGGGGAGCTGTTTTTT. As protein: CASSGGTRSTGELFF.

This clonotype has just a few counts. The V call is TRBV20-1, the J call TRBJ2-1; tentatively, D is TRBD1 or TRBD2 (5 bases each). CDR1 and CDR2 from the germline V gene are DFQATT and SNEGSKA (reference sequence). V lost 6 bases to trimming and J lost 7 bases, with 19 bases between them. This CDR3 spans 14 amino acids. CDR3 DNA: TGCAGTGCCCAAAGGGCCGGGACCCCGAATGAGCAGTTCTTC. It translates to CSAQRAGTPNEQFF.

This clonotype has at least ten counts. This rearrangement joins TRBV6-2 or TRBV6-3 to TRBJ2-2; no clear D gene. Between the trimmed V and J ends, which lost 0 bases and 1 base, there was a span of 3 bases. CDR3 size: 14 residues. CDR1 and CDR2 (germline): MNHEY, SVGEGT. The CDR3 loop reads CASSYSRNTGELFF. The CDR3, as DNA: TGTGCCAGCAGTTACTCCCGGAACACCGGGGAGCTGTTTTTT.

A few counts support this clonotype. The CDR3 loop reads CASSKPPGETDTQYF. CDR3 bases: TGTGCCAGCAGTAAGCCCCCGGGGGAAACAGATACGCAGTATTTT. The chain recombines TRBV12-3 or TRBV12-4 with TRBJ2-3; TRBD2 might be the D (6 bases). Trimming took off 5 bases at V and 3 bases at J, with 15 bases between the two ends. The CDR3 loop spans 15 amino acids.

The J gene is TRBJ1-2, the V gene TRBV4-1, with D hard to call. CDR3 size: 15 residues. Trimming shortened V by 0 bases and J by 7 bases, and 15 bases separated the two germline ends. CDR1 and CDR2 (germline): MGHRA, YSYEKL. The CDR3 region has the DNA TGCGCCAGCAGCCAAGATCGCGGGAGGGCTTCTGGCTACACCTTC. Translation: CASSQDRGRASGYTF.

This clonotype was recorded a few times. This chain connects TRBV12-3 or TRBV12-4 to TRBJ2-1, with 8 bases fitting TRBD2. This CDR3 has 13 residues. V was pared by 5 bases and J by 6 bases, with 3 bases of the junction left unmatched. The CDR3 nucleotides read TGTGCCAGCAGTCGGGGACTAGGCAATGAGCAGTTCTTC. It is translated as CASSRGLGNEQFF.

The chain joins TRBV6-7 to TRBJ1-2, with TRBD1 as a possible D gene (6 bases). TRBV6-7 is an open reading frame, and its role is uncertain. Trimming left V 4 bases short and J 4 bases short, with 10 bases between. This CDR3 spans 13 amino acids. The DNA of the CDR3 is TGTGCCAGCAGTTCAGGACAGCTCTATGGCTACACCTTC. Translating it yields CASSSGQLYGYTF.

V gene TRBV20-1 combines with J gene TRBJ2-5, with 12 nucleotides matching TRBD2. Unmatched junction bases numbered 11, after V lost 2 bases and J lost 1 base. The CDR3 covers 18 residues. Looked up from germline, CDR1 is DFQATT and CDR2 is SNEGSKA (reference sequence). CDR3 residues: CSARSPRGLAGLQETQYF. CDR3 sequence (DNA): TGCAGTGCTAGATCACCCCGCGGACTAGCGGGGCTCCAAGAGACCCAGTACTTC.